The 18 T cell receptor beta chains listed next were all sequenced from one sample in a study of blood T cell repertoires in COVID-19. Assay used: immunoSEQ multiplex PCR; TCRdb lists only in-frame clones, some missing. The data show approximately 230,000 clones, 84% seen once. The sequenced material came from peripheral blood. These receptors all stem from a man between 25 and 39 years old with active or convalescent COVID-19.

The chain uses TRBV30 and TRBJ1-3, with 7 bases matching TRBD1. CDR1 is GTSNPN and CDR2 is SVGIG in the germline V gene (reference sequence). The J segment lost 0 bases and the V segment lost 4 bases, leaving 6 bases of the junction unmatched. The CDR3 sequence is 15 residues long. As DNA, the CDR3 is TGTGCCTGGAAAAGGGACAGTTTCTCTGGAAACACCATATATTTT. Translating it yields CAWKRDSFSGNTIYF.

This sequence joins TRBV18 and TRBJ1-2; 9 bases are a match to TRBD1. The CDR3 has 15 residues. Germline V CDR1 and CDR2: KGHSH, LQKENI. V lost 3 bases to trimming and J lost 8 bases; unmatched junction nucleotides: 10. The CDR3 sequence: CASSPTFTGGEGYTF. As DNA, the CDR3 is TGTGCCAGCTCACCCACCTTTACAGGGGGCGAGGGCTACACCTTC.

This clone was recorded only once. This chain joins TRBV5-1 and TRBJ2-7; 12 bases fit TRBD2. There are 14 residues in the CDR3. With 4 bases clipped from V and 5 bases from J, the junction kept 4 bases outside the gene matches. The germline CDR1 and CDR2 sequences are SGHRS and YFSETQ. In DNA, the CDR3 is TGCGCCAGCAGCCCTAGCGGGGGGGCCCACGAGCAGTACTTC. Amino acids: CASSPSGGAHEQYF. The full variable domain, completed using reference TRBV5-1 and TRBJ2-7, is KAGVTQTPRYLIKTRGQQVTLSCSPISGHRSVSWYQQTPGQGLQFLFEYFSETQRNKGNFPGRFSGRQFSNSRSEMNVSTLELGDSALYLCASSPSGGAHEQYFGPGTRLTVT.

This clone was recorded a few times. The J gene is TRBJ2-2, the V gene TRBV7-2; 7 bases align to TRBD2. Germline V gives CDR1 SGHTA, CDR2 FQGNSA. CDR3 length: 17 residues. V lost 4 bases and J lost 0; bases outside the gene matches: 8. In DNA, the CDR3 is TGTGCCAGCAGCTCTCCTAGCGGCCTTACGAACACCGGGGAGCTGTTTTTT. This sequence encodes CASSSPSGLTNTGELFF.

V usage is TRBV15 and J usage is TRBJ2-2; D unresolved. The CDR3 length is 15 residues. The germline V gene encodes CDR1 LNHNV and CDR2 YYDKDF (reference sequence). V lost 4 bases to trimming and J lost 4 bases, with 13 bases between them. The CDR3 loop reads CATSTPRSSTGELFF. The CDR3 DNA reads TGTGCCACCAGCACCCCCCGGAGTTCCACCGGGGAGCTGTTTTTT.

The CDR3 DNA reads as TGTGCCACCACGGACAGTAATATCGATGGCTACACCTTC. Amino acids: CATTDSNIDGYTF. The chain uses TRBV10-3 and TRBJ1-2; D may be TRBD1 (6 bases). There are 13 residues in the CDR3. The V gene's germline CDR1 is ENHRY and CDR2 SYGVKD. V dropped 10 bases and J dropped 6 bases, with 18 bases sitting between them.

The gene calls are TRBV9 and TRBJ1-4; 7 nucleotides align to TRBD1. The J segment lost 4 bases and the V segment lost 3 bases, leaving 6 bases of the junction unmatched. The germline gives CDR1 SGDLS, CDR2 YYNGEE. The CDR3 runs 15 residues. The CDR3 sequence is CASSGTGTVNEKLFF. The DNA of the CDR3 is TGTGCCAGCAGCGGAACCGGGACAGTTAATGAAAAACTGTTTTTT.

The genes are TRBV30 and TRBJ2-4; tentative D call: TRBD1 (7 bases). The germline CDR1 and CDR2 sequences are GTSNPN and SVGIG (reference sequence). This CDR3 region has 15 residues. Trimming took 3 bases from V and 0 from J, leaving 12 bases between them. CDR3 amino acids: CAWSGGQLAKNIQYF. DNA for the CDR3: TGTGCCTGGAGCGGGGGACAGCTAGCCAAAAACATTCAGTACTTC.

This clone is a singleton in its sample. V is TRBV4-1 and J is TRBJ1-3; unclear D gene. This CDR3 is 14 amino acids long. Trimming cost V 4 bases and J 0 bases, with 7 bases left between them. CDR1 is MGHRA and CDR2 is YSYEKL in the germline V gene. CDR3 coding DNA: TGCGCCAGCAGCCCGGGTGCCTCTGGAAACACCATATATTTT. As protein: CASSPGASGNTIYF.

The CDR3 loop is CASSGLGPGANVLTF. CDR3 coding DNA: TGTGCCAGCAGCGGCCTGGGGCCTGGGGCCAACGTCCTGACTTTC. V and J are TRBV9 and TRBJ2-6; D possibly corresponds to TRBD1 (5 bases). Germline loops: CDR1 SGDLS, CDR2 YYNGEE. V was shortened by 3 bases and J by 2 bases, with 9 bases between the two germline ends. The CDR3 loop spans 15 amino acids.

In its sample, this clone was seen a few times. The V gene is TRBV9, the J gene TRBJ1-1; 8 bases align to TRBD1. Germline CDR1 is SGDLS and CDR2 is YYNGEE. V gave up 6 bases and J gave up 3 bases; unmatched junction bases: 7. CDR3 size: 14 residues. The DNA of the CDR3 is TGTGCCAGCACCGGGACAGGATGGGACACTGAAGCTTTCTTT. Protein product: CASTGTGWDTEAFF.

The genes are TRBV6-5 and TRBJ2-7; 7 bases agree with TRBD1. The germline V gene encodes CDR1 MNHEY and CDR2 SVGAGI. CDR3 length equals 14 residues. V lost 5 bases, J lost 6 bases, and 10 bases stayed unmatched. DNA for the CDR3: TGTGCCAGCAGTCTAGACAGGGCGTCTGCCGAGCAGTACTTC. This codes for CASSLDRASAEQYF.

The chain links TRBV19 to TRBJ1-6; D ambiguous. This CDR3 is built from 14 residues. Trimming shortened V by 2 bases and J by 5 bases, and 7 bases separated the two germline ends. In germline, CDR1 is LNHDA, CDR2 SQIVND (reference sequence). CDR3 sequence (DNA): TGTGCCAGTAGTATATTGCAGGATAATTCACCCCTCCACTTT. Translated: CASSILQDNSPLHF.

This chain links TRBV6-2 or TRBV6-3 with TRBJ1-5, with D perhaps matching TRBD1 (5 bases). V was shortened by 4 bases and J by 3 bases, with 13 bases between the two germline ends. This CDR3 region has 15 residues. CDR1 and CDR2 (germline): MNHEY, SVGEGT. The CDR3 here is CASSLTTGPNQPQHF. Written as DNA, the CDR3 is TGTGCCAGCAGTTTGACAACAGGCCCCAATCAGCCCCAGCATTTT.

This sequence joins TRBV24-1 and TRBJ1-3; 9 bases map to TRBD1. Germline V gene data show CDR1 as KGHDR and CDR2 as SFDVKD. Trimming at V came to 7 bases and at J to 4 bases, leaving 10 bases not matched to a gene. The CDR3 runs to 16 residues. CDR3 region: CATSLGTGSSGNTIYF. CDR3 nucleotides: TGTGCCACCAGCCTAGGGACAGGGTCTTCCGGAAACACCATATATTTT.

This sequence joins TRBV12-3 or TRBV12-4 and TRBJ2-5, with unresolved D. The V gene lost 0 bases and the J gene lost 4 bases, with 6 bases spanning the gap. The CDR3 totals 13 residues. CDR3 DNA sequence: TGTGCCAGCAGTTTAGCGAGGAGAGAGACCCAGTACTTC. This codes for CASSLARRETQYF.

The chain uses TRBV6-2 or TRBV6-3 and TRBJ2-1; TRBD1 aligns across 8 bases. Germline-derived CDR1 and CDR2 are MNHEY and SVGEGT. CDR3 length equals 15 residues. Trimming removed 2 bases from V and 8 bases from J; junction bases left unmatched: 8. CDR3 nucleotides: TGTGCCAGCAGTTACGGACAGGGTCCCACCGATGAGCAGTTCTTC. It specifies CASSYGQGPTDEQFF.

The J gene is TRBJ2-2, the V gene TRBV7-2; 7 positions match TRBD2. V was clipped by 5 bases and J by 0 bases; unmatched bases: 6. CDR3 size: 16 residues. CDR1 SGHTA and CDR2 FQGNSA come from the germline V gene. The CDR3 sequence is CASSIIAGPNTGELFF. CDR3 DNA sequence: TGTGCCAGCAGCATCATAGCGGGTCCGAACACCGGGGAGCTGTTTTTT.